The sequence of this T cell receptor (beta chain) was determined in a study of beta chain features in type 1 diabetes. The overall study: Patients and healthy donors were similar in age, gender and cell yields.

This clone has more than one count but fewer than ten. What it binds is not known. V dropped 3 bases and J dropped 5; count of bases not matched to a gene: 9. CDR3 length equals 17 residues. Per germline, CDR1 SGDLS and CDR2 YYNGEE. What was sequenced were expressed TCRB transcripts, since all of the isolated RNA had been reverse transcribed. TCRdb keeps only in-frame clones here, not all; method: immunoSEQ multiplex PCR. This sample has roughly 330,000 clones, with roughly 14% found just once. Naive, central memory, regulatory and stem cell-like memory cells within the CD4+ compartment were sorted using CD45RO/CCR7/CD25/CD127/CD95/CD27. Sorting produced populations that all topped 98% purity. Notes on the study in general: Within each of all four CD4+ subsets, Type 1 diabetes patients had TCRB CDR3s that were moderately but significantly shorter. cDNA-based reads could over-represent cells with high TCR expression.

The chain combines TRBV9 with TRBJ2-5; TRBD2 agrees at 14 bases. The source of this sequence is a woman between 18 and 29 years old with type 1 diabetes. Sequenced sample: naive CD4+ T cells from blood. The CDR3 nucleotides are TGTGCCAGCAGCGCAAAGGGACTAGCGGGAGTGTGGGAGACCCAGTACTTC. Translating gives CASSAKGLAGVWETQYF.